The 12 T cell receptor beta chains given below trace back to one sample, sequenced in a study of T cell repertoires in cytomegalovirus infection. No cognate antigen is known for these TCRs. Each CDR3 protein gets one entry after TCRdb re-called the reads with MiXCR. The table shows around 710,000 distinct CDR3 sequences, with roughly 29% occurring only once. The material sequenced was cultured CD8+ T cells from PBMCs, taken from culture after CMV antigen stimulation. The receptors come from a human donor in good health (CMV status not recorded). Some clones in this sample may be carry-over from other donors' samples.

This clonotype came up a few times. J is TRBJ2-1 and V is TRBV12-3 or TRBV12-4, with 11 positions matching TRBD1. This CDR3 has 17 residues. V lost 2 bases, J lost 5 bases, and 8 bases stayed unmatched. The CDR3 reads CASSLIFGQGANNEQFF. Written as DNA, the CDR3 is TGTGCCAGCAGTTTAATTTTCGGACAGGGGGCAAACAATGAGCAGTTCTTC.

This chain links TRBV24-1 with TRBJ2-3; D remains ambiguous. This CDR3 comprises 13 residues. The ends were cut back, 3 bases at V and 4 bases at J, with 7 bases in the middle. Germline V gene lookup returns CDR1 KGHDR and CDR2 SFDVKD. As DNA, the CDR3 is TGTGCCACCAGTGATCCCCCCCCAGATACGCAGTATTTT. Residues: CATSDPPPDTQYF.

V gene TRBV5-1 combines with J gene TRBJ2-3; 10 bases are shared with TRBD2. The CDR3 has 15 amino acids. J gave up 4 bases and V 0 bases, and 2 bases lay outside the gene matches. The germline V gene encodes CDR1 SGHRS and CDR2 YFSETQ. The CDR3 DNA reads as TGCGCCAGCAGCTTGGTGGGACTAGCGTCAGATACGCAGTATTTT. Protein sequence: CASSLVGLASDTQYF.

This clonotype has a count of ten or more. This chain uses TRBV7-2 with TRBJ2-7, with 7 bases aligning to TRBD2. The V gene's germline CDR1 is SGHTA and CDR2 FQGNSA. Trimming at V came to 6 bases and at J to 0 bases, leaving 17 bases not matched to a gene. The CDR3 totals 18 residues. Written as DNA, the CDR3 is TGTGCCAGCAGACCGATCGGCGCGTGGGCGGGGGACTCCTACGAGCAGTACGTC. Residues: CASRPIGAWAGDSYEQYV.

J is TRBJ1-6 and V is TRBV12-3 or TRBV12-4; maybe TRBD1 (6 bases). The CDR3 has 14 amino acids. V shed 3 bases and J shed 10 bases, with 13 bases lying between them. CDR3 in amino acids: CASSFTKGGSPLHF. The CDR3 bases are TGTGCCAGCAGTTTCACCAAGGGGGGATCACCCCTCCACTTT.

This rearrangement joins TRBV12-3 or TRBV12-4 to TRBJ1-2; D gene ambiguous. The CDR3 has 13 residues. Trimming left V 6 bases short and J 0 bases short, with 8 bases between. CDR3: CASREAANYGYTF. CDR3 DNA sequence: TGTGCCAGCAGGGAGGCCGCTAACTATGGCTACACCTTC.

The V gene is TRBV5-5, the J gene TRBJ1-1, with 8 bases aligning to TRBD1. Germline lookup yields CDR1 SGHKS and CDR2 YYEKEE (reference sequence). J lost 10 bases, V lost 6 bases, and 8 bases had no gene match. This CDR3 has 12 amino acids. CDR3 amino acids: CASTLTGALAFF. In DNA form, the CDR3 reads TGTGCCAGCACCCTGACAGGGGCGCTAGCTTTCTTT.

The rearrangement uses TRBV5-6 and TRBJ2-4, with D perhaps being TRBD1 or TRBD2 (6 bases each). Looked up from germline, CDR1 is SGHDT and CDR2 is YYEEEE. The ends were cut back, 0 bases at V and 0 bases at J, with 13 bases in the middle. This CDR3 is built from 17 residues. In DNA, the CDR3 is TGTGCCAGCAGCTTGGAGGGGGGCCGACTAGCCAAAAACATTCAGTACTTC. Residues: CASSLEGGRLAKNIQYF.

In its sample, this clonotype was seen a few times. V is TRBV6-6 and J is TRBJ1-5, with 8 bases lining up with TRBD1. V shed 5 bases and J 10 bases; nucleotides not matched to a gene: 16. The germline CDR1 and CDR2 sequences are MNHNY and SVGAGI (reference sequence). The CDR3 is 16 amino acids. As DNA, the CDR3 is TGTGCCAGCAGTCCACGATCCACAGGGGGATATGATCCCCAGCATTTT. Its translation is CASSPRSTGGYDPQHF.

The chain joins TRBV7-6 to TRBJ1-6; 7 bases map to TRBD1. The CDR3 runs 15 residues. V lost 6 bases and J lost 7; bases outside the gene matches: 9. Germline CDR1 and CDR2: SGHVS and FNYEAQ. The DNA for the CDR3 is TGTGCCAGCAGTCAGGGGGGCTCGCTCAATTCACCCCTCCACTTT. It encodes CASSQGGSLNSPLHF.

The chain links TRBV11-2 to TRBJ1-1; 7 positions agree with TRBD1. V shed 5 bases and J 7 bases; nucleotides not matched to a gene: 25. This CDR3 comprises 19 residues. Germline assignment: CDR1 SGHAT and CDR2 FQNNGV. The CDR3 DNA is TGTGCCAGCAGCAAATACGTACGTAGGGGGCACGCGGGTCACGGTGAAGCTTTCTTT. This gives the protein CASSKYVRRGHAGHGEAFF.

The genes are TRBV7-4 and TRBJ1-1; TRBD1 is a possible D gene (6 bases). Trimming removed 6 bases from V and 4 bases from J, with 15 bases in between. Looked up from germline, CDR1 is SGHVT and CDR2 is SQSDAQ. The CDR3 has 14 residues. The CDR3: CASRLDSRRTEAFF. The CDR3 DNA reads TGTGCCAGCAGGTTGGACAGTCGACGCACTGAAGCTTTCTTT.